The 11 T cell receptor beta chains below all came from one sample that was sequenced in a study of T cells in localized non-small cell lung cancer. Here immunoSEQ multiplex PCR was the method, and the copy in TCRdb shows in-frame clones only, minus some. The sample lists more than 9,000 clones; roughly half were seen once. The sequencing used lymph node tissue, collected before any cancer treatment. The receptors here all came from a woman aged 40-69 years with stage II squamous cell lung carcinoma.

A few counts support this clone. The V and J genes are TRBV2 and TRBJ2-7, with 12 bases lining up with TRBD2. The germline gives CDR1 SNHLY, CDR2 FYNNEI. The CDR3 runs to 17 residues. After removal of 6 bases from V and 0 bases from J, the junction contained 9 bases not matched to a gene. Here the CDR3 reads CASRPLAGGRSSYEQYF. The CDR3 nucleotides read TGTGCCAGCAGGCCACTAGCGGGGGGAAGGAGCTCCTACGAGCAGTACTTC. The whole variable domain, filled in from reference TRBV2 and TRBJ2-7, reads EPEVTQTPSHQVTQMGQEVILRCVPISNHLYFYWYRQILGQKVEFLVSFYNNEISEKSEIFDDQFSVERPDGSNFTLKIRSTKLEDSAMYFCASRPLAGGRSSYEQYFGPGTRLTVT.

The chain links TRBV19 to TRBJ2-2; weak D call: TRBD1 (6 bases). The CDR3 totals 15 residues. The V gene lost 3 bases and the J gene lost 3 bases, with 11 bases spanning the gap. Germline lookup yields CDR1 LNHDA and CDR2 SQIVND (reference sequence). The CDR3 region has the DNA TGTGCCAGTAGTATGGCAGGGGCGCACACCGGGGAGCTGTTTTTT. Translating it yields CASSMAGAHTGELFF. The full variable domain, in which reference TRBV19 and TRBJ2-2 provide the parts outside the CDR3, is DGGITQSPKYLFRKEGQNVTLSCEQNLNHDAMYWYRQDPGQGLRLIYYSQIVNDFQKGDIAEGYSVSREKKESFPLTVTSAQKNPTAFYLCASSMAGAHTGELFFGEGSRLTVL.

In this sample, this clone turned up once. The V gene is TRBV28, the J gene TRBJ2-6; 10 positions agree with TRBD1. This CDR3 comprises 16 residues. Germline assignment: CDR1 MDHEN and CDR2 SYDVKM. J was trimmed by 0 bases and V by 8 bases; bases with no gene match: 4. The CDR3 loop is CASGTGESSGANVLTF. CDR3 nucleotide sequence: TGTGCCAGCGGGACAGGGGAGAGCTCTGGGGCCAACGTCCTGACTTTC.

The chain recombines TRBV19 with TRBJ1-5; D possibly corresponds to TRBD1 (5 bases). The length of the CDR3 is 14 residues. V was clipped by 9 bases and J by 4 bases, with 16 bases between them. CDR1 is LNHDA and CDR2 is SQIVND in the germline V gene (reference sequence). CDR3 region: CASTLSGGNQPQHF. The CDR3 DNA is TGTGCCAGCACCCTTTCCGGGGGGAATCAGCCCCAGCATTTT.

In its sample, this clone was seen a few times. The rearrangement joins TRBV6-7 to TRBJ2-5; D not resolved. TRBV6-7 is an ORF, with its function uncertain. Between the trimmed V and J ends, which lost 11 bases and 5 bases, there was a span of 18 bases. The length of the CDR3 is 13 residues. This CDR3 is CAATSRRAETQYF. In nucleotides, the CDR3 is TGTGCCGCTACCTCGAGAAGGGCTGAGACCCAGTACTTC.

The V and J genes are TRBV18 and TRBJ1-5; D is unresolved. CDR3 length: 17 residues. CDR1 KGHSH and CDR2 LQKENI come from the germline V gene. Trimming took 0 bases from V and 5 from J, leaving 17 bases between them. In DNA form, the CDR3 reads TGTGCCAGCTCACCACCCGGACCCAACATTGATTATCAGCCCCAGCATTTT. Amino acid sequence: CASSPPGPNIDYQPQHF. Full variable domain (rest looked up from reference TRBV18 and TRBJ1-5): NAGVMQNPRHLVRRRGQEARLRCSPMKGHSHVYWYRQLPEEGLKFMVYLQKENIIDESGMPKERFSAEFPKEGPSILRIQQVVRGDSAAYFCASSPPGPNIDYQPQHFGDGTRLSIL.

This clone was counted ten times or more. This chain links TRBV6-8 with TRBJ2-7; D not resolved. The CDR3 sequence is 13 residues long. V was trimmed by 6 bases and J by 5 bases, leaving 14 bases between them. Germline lookup yields CDR1 MNHGY and CDR2 SAAAGT. CDR3 sequence reads: CASSPARRDEQYF. CDR3 nucleotide sequence: TGTGCCAGCAGCCCCGCGAGGAGAGACGAGCAGTACTTC.

The chain employs TRBV6-7 and TRBJ1-1; 7 nucleotides match TRBD1. TRBV6-7 is treated as an ORF (open reading frame) with a function not yet certain. This CDR3 is 14 amino acids long. V lost 7 bases and J lost 0; bases outside the gene matches: 5. The CDR3 sequence: CASKKTGMNTEAFF. The CDR3 DNA reads TGTGCCAGCAAAAAGACAGGGATGAACACTGAAGCTTTCTTT.

CDR3: CASSVGRGRETQYF. The DNA of the CDR3 is TGTGCCAGTAGTGTCGGGAGGGGCAGGGAGACCCAGTACTTC. The chain carries TRBV19 and TRBJ2-5; 8 bases fit TRBD2. CDR1 is LNHDA, CDR2 SQIVND, per germline (reference sequence). The CDR3 totals 14 residues. The V gene end was trimmed by 5 bases and the J gene end by 5 bases; junction bases not matched to a gene: 7. Variable domain in full (rest from reference TRBV19 and TRBJ2-5): DGGITQSPKYLFRKEGQNVTLSCEQNLNHDAMYWYRQDPGQGLRLIYYSQIVNDFQKGDIAEGYSVSREKKESFPLTVTSAQKNPTAFYLCASSVGRGRETQYFGPGTRLLVL.

This CDR3 is CASSLVGNIGRYGYTF. The CDR3 bases are TGTGCCAGCAGCTTAGTAGGCAACATCGGTCGCTATGGCTACACCTTC. V usage is TRBV11-3 and J usage is TRBJ1-2; D remains unclear. Trimming pared 1 base from V and 4 bases from J, leaving 16 bases between. Germline loops: CDR1 SGHNT, CDR2 YENEEA. The CDR3 runs 16 residues.

This sequence joins TRBV11-3 and TRBJ2-1; 11 positions match TRBD2. This CDR3 has 14 amino acids. Germline CDR1 reads SGHNT; CDR2 reads YENEEA. With 5 bases clipped from V and 10 bases from J, the junction kept 7 bases outside the gene matches. The DNA of the CDR3 is TGTGCCAGCAGCGGGGGACTAGCGGCTGTGGAGCAGTTCTTC. Translating gives CASSGGLAAVEQFF. Full variable domain (remainder filled in from reference TRBV11-3 and TRBJ2-1): EAGVVQSPRYKIIEKKQPVAFWCNPISGHNTLYWYLQNLGQGPELLIRYENEEAVDDSQLPKDRFSAERLKGVDSTLKIQPAELGDSAVYLCASSGGLAAVEQFFGPGTRLTVL.